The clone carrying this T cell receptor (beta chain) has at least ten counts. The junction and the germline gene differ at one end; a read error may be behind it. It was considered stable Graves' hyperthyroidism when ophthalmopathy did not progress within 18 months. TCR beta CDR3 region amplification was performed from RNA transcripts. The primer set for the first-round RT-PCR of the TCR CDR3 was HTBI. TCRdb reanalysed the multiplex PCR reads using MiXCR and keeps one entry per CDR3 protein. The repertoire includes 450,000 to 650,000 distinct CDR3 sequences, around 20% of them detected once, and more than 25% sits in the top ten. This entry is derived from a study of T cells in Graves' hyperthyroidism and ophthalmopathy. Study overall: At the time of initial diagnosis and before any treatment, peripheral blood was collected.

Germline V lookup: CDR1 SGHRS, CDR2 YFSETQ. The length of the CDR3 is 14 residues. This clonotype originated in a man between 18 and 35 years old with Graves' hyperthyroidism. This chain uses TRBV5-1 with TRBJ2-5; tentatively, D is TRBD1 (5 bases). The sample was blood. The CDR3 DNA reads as TGTGCCAGCAGCTTAGCAGGGATCCAAGAGACCCAGTACTTC. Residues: CASSLAGIQETQYF.